This T cell receptor (beta chain) is drawn from a study of Graves' ophthalmopathy and Graves' hyperthyroidism. Those donors who had ophthalmopathy presented with moderate-to-severe activity, a CAS of ≥3, a NOSPECS of ≥4 and a duration under 3 months. Additional autoimmune diseases, uncontrolled infections, pregnancy or lactation disqualified patients. A roughly 9.7 ml volume of fresh peripheral blood provided the PBMCs. From RNA, the CDR3 regions of TCR beta chains were amplified and sequenced. A first-round RT-PCR used HTBI primers, followed by a second-round multiplex PCR. TCRdb reanalysed the multiplex PCR reads using MiXCR and keeps one entry per CDR3 protein. The table records about 480,000 distinct CDR3 sequences, roughly an eighth of them present only once. This clonotype was observed at least ten times. The antigen is not known. The study, taken as a whole, reports: Blood also held most thyroid clonotypes expanded above 0.001 frequency.

Germline assignment: CDR1 SGHTA and CDR2 FQGNSA. CDR3 length: 14 amino acids. V was pared by 1 base and J by 5 bases, with 5 bases of the junction left unmatched. The sequence came from a woman in her twenties or thirties with Graves' ophthalmopathy. The V and J genes are TRBV7-2 and TRBJ2-7; 7 nucleotides agree with TRBD1. The sequenced sample consisted of blood. The CDR3 DNA reads TGTGCCAGCAGCTTAGTAGACAGGGTGCACGAGCAGTACTTC. It codes for CASSLVDRVHEQYF.